A single sample gave rise to the 16 T cell receptor beta chains below, sequenced in a study of cytomegalovirus exposure and HLA in healthy donors. 13 Jbeta primers and 60 Vbeta primers were used for the PCR. Some clones are missing from TCRdb's copy, which holds only in-frame ones; the method was immunoSEQ multiplex PCR. The data hold around 87,000 clones, with roughly 80% observed a single time. The source material was PBMCs. The receptors come from a man aged 40-55 years in good health and CMV-seronegative.

CDR3 sequence: CASSVAGGLADEQYF. In DNA, the CDR3 is TGTGCCAGCAGCGTAGCGGGAGGACTAGCGGACGAGCAGTACTTC. J is TRBJ2-7 and V is TRBV9, with 10 bases identical to TRBD2. The CDR3 has 15 residues. The germline gives CDR1 SGDLS, CDR2 YYNGEE. Germline trimming cut 0 bases from V and 5 bases from J; bases unmatched to any gene: 5.

V is TRBV14 and J is TRBJ2-7; maybe TRBD2 (6 bases). V was pared by 4 bases and J by 2 bases, with 9 bases between. This CDR3 has 13 amino acids. Per germline, CDR1 SGHDN and CDR2 FVKESK. The CDR3 DNA reads TGTGCCAGCAGCCCGCTAGCGACCTACGAGCAGTACTTC. Its translation is CASSPLATYEQYF.

The rearrangement joins TRBV28 to TRBJ2-5; 8 bases align to TRBD1. CDR3 length equals 14 residues. Germline V gene sequence: CDR1 MDHEN, CDR2 SYDVKM. With 6 bases clipped from V and 5 bases from J, the junction kept 8 bases outside the gene matches. The CDR3 DNA reads as TGTGCCAGCAGACCGGGACAGGCTATCGAGACCCAGTACTTC. This sequence encodes CASRPGQAIETQYF.

This clone appeared a few times. The gene calls are TRBV19 and TRBJ1-2; TRBD1 aligns across 8 bases. The length of the CDR3 is 13 residues. CDR1 and CDR2 from the germline V gene are LNHDA and SQIVND (reference sequence). J gave up 7 bases and V 7 bases, and 8 bases lay outside the gene matches. The DNA for the CDR3 is TGTGCCAGTACCCTACAGGGGGTGTCTGGCTACACCTTC. Translated, it gives CASTLQGVSGYTF. The full variable domain, rest sourced from reference TRBV19 and TRBJ1-2, is DGGITQSPKYLFRKEGQNVTLSCEQNLNHDAMYWYRQDPGQGLRLIYYSQIVNDFQKGDIAEGYSVSREKKESFPLTVTSAQKNPTAFYLCASTLQGVSGYTFGSGTRLTVV.

Only one count was recorded for this clone. This chain connects TRBV14 to TRBJ2-7, with TRBD1 matching over 9 bases. CDR1 and CDR2 from the germline V gene are SGHDN and FVKESK. After removal of 4 bases from V and 6 bases from J, the junction contained 7 bases not matched to a gene. The CDR3 is 14 amino acids. The CDR3, as DNA: TGTGCCAGCAGCCTCGGACAGGGGTTCGCCGAGCAGTACTTC. It is translated as CASSLGQGFAEQYF.

The rearrangement joins TRBV6-1 to TRBJ2-1, with 8 bases fitting TRBD2. The CDR3 runs to 19 residues. V lost 2 bases and J lost 4; bases outside the gene matches: 16. Looked up from germline, CDR1 is MNHNS and CDR2 is SASEGT. CDR3 in DNA: TGTGCCAGCAGTGAATATGGCGGGGGGATCAATAACTTATACAATGAGCAGTTCTTC. Translated, it gives CASSEYGGGINNLYNEQFF.

This rearrangement joins TRBV30 to TRBJ2-5; D remains unclear. CDR3 length equals 11 residues. Per germline, CDR1 GTSNPN and CDR2 SVGIG (reference sequence). The germline V and J ends were trimmed by 2 bases and 3 bases, with 4 bases remaining between them. The CDR3 DNA follows: TGTGCCTGGAGTCCGGAAGAGACCCAGTACTTC. This sequence encodes CAWSPEETQYF.

The chain is built from TRBV9 and TRBJ2-3; TRBD2 matches at 8 bases. With 0 bases clipped from V and 3 bases from J, the junction kept 6 bases outside the gene matches. Germline lookup yields CDR1 SGDLS and CDR2 YYNGEE. There are 16 residues in the CDR3. The CDR3 is CASSVEATGGTDTQYF. The CDR3, as DNA: TGTGCCAGCAGCGTAGAGGCCACGGGAGGGACAGATACGCAGTATTTT.

The chain couples TRBV28 to TRBJ1-6, with D perhaps matching TRBD1 (6 bases). There are 16 residues in the CDR3. With 3 bases removed from V and 0 bases from J, the gap between germline ends came to 9 bases. Germline assignment: CDR1 MDHEN and CDR2 SYDVKM. For the CDR3, the DNA is TGTGCCAGCAGTTTTGAGGGGGACTCCTATAATTCACCCCTCCACTTT. This translates into CASSFEGDSYNSPLHF.

This chain joins TRBV4-3 and TRBJ2-5; weak D call: TRBD2 (6 bases). V was cut by 1 base and J by 4 bases, with 13 bases left in between. Germline V gene data show CDR1 as LGHNA and CDR2 as YSLEER. The CDR3 runs 15 residues. CDR3 bases: TGCGCCAGCAGCCAAGGTACGGGGGTTGGAGAGACCCAGTACTTC. Its protein product is CASSQGTGVGETQYF.

The genes are TRBV27 and TRBJ2-5, with 9 bases identical to TRBD1. The J call may be incorrect, as the DNA end agrees better with TRBJ2-7. Per germline, CDR1 MNHEY and CDR2 SMNVEV (reference sequence). There are 14 residues in the CDR3. In DNA form, the CDR3 reads TGTGCCAGCAGCATCTCGACAGGGGGCTACGAGCAGTACTTC. It specifies CASSISTGGYEQYF.

This clone was counted a few times. The CDR3: CASTSWASEGEQYF. CDR3 bases: TGTGCCAGCACCTCTTGGGCTAGCGAGGGCGAGCAGTACTTC. The chain combines TRBV7-2 with TRBJ2-7; possibly TRBD2 for D (6 bases). CDR1 and CDR2 from the germline V gene are SGHTA and FQGNSA. V lost 7 bases and J lost 6, with 19 bases in between. The CDR3 sequence is 14 residues long.

The chain combines TRBV19 with TRBJ1-6, with TRBD1 matching over 10 bases. V lost 5 bases to trimming and J lost 5 bases; unmatched junction nucleotides: 0. The V gene's germline CDR1 is LNHDA and CDR2 SQIVND (reference sequence). The CDR3 runs 14 residues. The CDR3 DNA reads as TGTGCCAGTAGTGACAGGGGGCATAATTCACCCCTCCACTTT. This codes for CASSDRGHNSPLHF.

DNA for the CDR3: TGTGCCAGCAGCCTGCAGGGGAACCCCAATCAGCCCCAGCATTTT. Its translation is CASSLQGNPNQPQHF. The J gene is TRBJ1-5, the V gene TRBV5-4, with a tentative D call TRBD1 (6 bases). The CDR3 is made up of 15 amino acids. V shed 4 bases and J shed 3 bases, with 14 bases lying between them. Looked up from germline, CDR1 is SGHNT and CDR2 is YYREEE (reference sequence).

The chain links TRBV11-3 to TRBJ2-2; 7 bases are shared with TRBD2. CDR3 length: 15 amino acids. Germline V gives CDR1 SGHNT, CDR2 YENEEA. V was clipped by 5 bases and J by 3 bases; unmatched bases: 6. The CDR3 nucleotides read TGTGCCAGCAGCCGCCGACTAGCTGACACCGGGGAGCTGTTTTTT. Amino acids: CASSRRLADTGELFF. Full variable domain (outside the CDR3, taken from reference TRBV11-3 and TRBJ2-2): EAGVVQSPRYKIIEKKQPVAFWCNPISGHNTLYWYLQNLGQGPELLIRYENEEAVDDSQLPKDRFSAERLKGVDSTLKIQPAELGDSAVYLCASSRRLADTGELFFGEGSRLTVL.

V and J are TRBV2 and TRBJ1-4; D is undetermined. Deletions cut 7 bases from V and 1 base from J, with 4 bases between. CDR1 SNHLY and CDR2 FYNNEI come from the germline V gene. This CDR3 region has 12 residues. The CDR3 nucleotides are TGTGCCAGCACCCGAACTAATGAAAAACTGTTTTTT. It yields the protein CASTRTNEKLFF.